The rows below give T cell receptor beta chains drawn from one sample of a study of spatial heterogeneity in lung cancer. Each CDR3 protein gets one entry after TCRdb re-called the 5' RACE reads with MiXCR. The sample includes around 110,000 distinct CDR3 sequences, about 12% of them seen just once. The sample in question was PBMCs, obtained at follow-up. These receptors came from a male donor with early-stage non-small cell lung cancer. The CDR3 runs from the conserved cysteine through the conserved F or W. D genes are given only for firm matches. Not all rows give a size; the values are once, few, many and, for expanded clones, a class.

J: TRBJ1-5
V: TRBV20-1
D: .
size: .
CDR3: CSAIGRLTYSNQPQHF
DNA: TGCAGTGCTATAGGACGCCTTACTTATAGCAATCAGCCCCAGCATTTT

J: TRBJ2-2
V: TRBV27
D: .
size: few
CDR3: CASSRDGGRATGELFF
DNA: TGTGCCAGCAGTCGAGACGGGGGGCGCGCCACCGGGGAGCTGTTTTTT

J: TRBJ2-7
V: TRBV20-1
D: TRBD2
size: .
CDR3: CSSTSGTSVYEQYF
DNA: TGCAGTTCAACCTCCGGGACTAGCGTTTACGAGCAGTACTTC

J: TRBJ2-5
V: TRBV11-2
D: TRBD2
size: few
CDR3: CASSSRLAGGLQETQYF
DNA: TGTGCCAGCAGCTCAAGACTAGCGGGGGGACTCCAAGAGACCCAGTACTTC

J: TRBJ1-4
V: TRBV6-2/TRBV6-3
D: .
size: few
CDR3: CASSPGAPGEKLFF
DNA: TGTGCCAGCAGTCCGGGGGCGCCGGGAGAAAAACTGTTTTTT

J: TRBJ1-5
V: TRBV20-1
D: .
size: many
CDR3: CSASSQGRVDQPQHF
DNA: TGCAGTGCTAGCTCTCAGGGACGGGTAGATCAGCCCCAGCATTTT

J: TRBJ1-2
V: TRBV20-1
D: .
size: few
CDR3: CSARTGQGSSHGYTF
DNA: TGCAGTGCTAGAACAGGTCAGGGGTCTTCCCATGGCTACACCTTC

J: TRBJ2-2
V: TRBV29-1
D: TRBD1
size: few
CDR3: CSVRDRNTGELFF
DNA: TGCAGCGTTAGGGACAGGAACACCGGGGAGCTGTTTTTT

J: TRBJ1-5
V: TRBV19
D: .
size: .
CDR3: CASKDRVGNQPQHF
DNA: TGTGCCAGTAAGGATCGGGTTGGCAATCAGCCCCAGCATTTT

J: TRBJ1-5
V: TRBV7-2
D: TRBD1
size: .
CDR3: CASSARQGRQPQHF
DNA: TGTGCCAGCAGCGCCCGACAGGGGAGGCAGCCCCAGCATTTT

J: TRBJ2-3
V: TRBV20-1
D: .
size: few
CDR3: CSARARDLSTDTQYF
DNA: TGCAGTGCTAGAGCTAGGGACCTTAGCACAGATACGCAGTATTTT

J: TRBJ2-1
V: TRBV5-1
D: .
size: few
CDR3: CASSTDIEQFF
DNA: TGCGCCAGCAGCACGGACATAGAGCAGTTCTTC

J: TRBJ2-6
V: TRBV27
D: .
size: .
CDR3: CASSSKAPGAGANVLTF
DNA: TGTGCCAGCAGTTCCAAAGCCCCAGGGGCTGGGGCCAACGTCCTGACTTTC

J: TRBJ1-3
V: TRBV11-2
D: .
size: .
CDR3: CASSGGLFSGNTIYF
DNA: TGTGCCAGCAGTGGTGGGCTCTTCTCTGGAAACACCATATATTTT

J: TRBJ2-6
V: TRBV5-6
D: .
size: .
CDR3: CASSLRWGSGANVLTF
DNA: TGTGCCAGCAGCTTGCGTTGGGGGTCTGGGGCCAACGTCCTGACTTTC

J: TRBJ1-2
V: TRBV6-5
D: TRBD1
size: .
CDR3: CTSSSGQGAFGYTF
DNA: TGTACCAGCAGTTCGGGACAGGGGGCTTTTGGCTACACCTTC

J: TRBJ2-7
V: TRBV29-1
D: TRBD1
size: many
CDR3: CSVGSDRGKEQYF
DNA: TGCAGCGTTGGGAGCGACAGGGGGAAAGAGCAGTACTTC

J: TRBJ1-4
V: TRBV20-1
D: .
size: few
CDR3: CSAPGATDEKLFF
DNA: TGCAGTGCCCCGGGGGCCACGGACGAAAAACTGTTTTTT

J: TRBJ1-5
V: TRBV20-1
D: .
size: few
CDR3: CSATGSFNQPQHF
DNA: TGCAGTGCTACCGGAAGTTTCAATCAGCCCCAGCATTTT

J: TRBJ1-1
V: TRBV6-1
D: .
size: once
CDR3: CASREGGESTEAFF
DNA: TGTGCCAGCAGGGAGGGAGGCGAGAGCACTGAAGCTTTCTTT

J: TRBJ2-3
V: TRBV9
D: .
size: .
CDR3: CASSVRSGSLSTDTQYF
DNA: TGTGCCAGCAGCGTAAGATCCGGCTCGCTTTCCACAGATACGCAGTATTTT

J: TRBJ2-3
V: TRBV4-3
D: .
size: many
CDR3: CASSQEMIGLARNTDTQYF
DNA: TGCGCCAGCAGCCAAGAGATGATTGGGCTAGCGAGAAACACAGATACGCAGTATTTT

J: TRBJ1-3
V: TRBV6-5
D: TRBD1
size: few
CDR3: CASTPGTAGNTIYF
DNA: TGTGCCAGCACTCCAGGGACAGCTGGAAACACCATATATTTT

J: TRBJ1-4
V: TRBV30
D: .
size: .
CDR3: CAWSGTPIEGKLFF
DNA: TGTGCCTGGAGTGGGACGCCGATAGAAGGGAAACTGTTTTTT

J: TRBJ2-7
V: TRBV5-1
D: .
size: .
CDR3: CASSLIGGGEQYF
DNA: TGCGCCAGCAGCTTGATAGGCGGTGGGGAGCAGTACTTC

J: TRBJ1-2
V: TRBV20-1
D: .
size: many
CDR3: CSAVARGDYGYTF
DNA: TGCAGTGCGGTAGCCAGGGGAGACTATGGCTACACCTTC

J: TRBJ2-1
V: TRBV6-2/TRBV6-3
D: .
size: .
CDR3: CASTRNDNEQFF
DNA: TGTGCCAGCACGAGGAACGACAATGAGCAGTTCTTC

J: TRBJ2-7
V: TRBV6-2/TRBV6-3
D: .
size: .
CDR3: CASSQWVGTYEQYF
DNA: TGTGCCAGCAGTCAGTGGGTAGGGACCTACGAGCAGTACTTC

J: TRBJ1-1
V: TRBV2
D: .
size: many
CDR3: CASLAPHMGGGRMNTEAFF
DNA: TGTGCCAGCTTGGCACCCCACATGGGGGGCGGAAGAATGAACACTGAAGCTTTCTTT

J: TRBJ1-1
V: TRBV6-1
D: .
size: .
CDR3: CASNSRVDTEAFF
DNA: TGTGCCAGCAACAGCAGGGTAGACACTGAAGCTTTCTTT

J: TRBJ2-2
V: TRBV5-4
D: .
size: .
CDR3: CASSRGLTGELFF
DNA: TGTGCCAGCAGCCGCGGGTTGACCGGGGAGCTGTTTTTT

J: TRBJ2-7
V: TRBV10-2
D: .
size: few
CDR3: CASSPRASYEQYF
DNA: TGCGCCAGCAGCCCCAGGGCCTCCTACGAGCAGTACTTC

J: TRBJ1-2
V: TRBV6-2/TRBV6-3
D: TRBD1
size: many
CDR3: CASSSRTGNGYTF
DNA: TGTGCCAGCAGTTCCCGGACAGGGAATGGCTACACCTTC

J: TRBJ2-7
V: TRBV11-2
D: .
size: many
CDR3: CASSLSRGSAGEQYF
DNA: TGTGCCAGCAGCTTATCTCGAGGTAGCGCCGGCGAGCAGTACTTC

J: TRBJ1-1
V: TRBV10-3
D: .
size: .
CDR3: CAISVTREITEAFF
DNA: TGTGCCATCAGTGTGACCAGGGAGATCACTGAAGCTTTCTTT

J: TRBJ2-7
V: TRBV20-1
D: TRBD1
size: few
CDR3: CSARDRRWTGSSEYF
DNA: TGCAGTGCTAGAGATCGTCGTTGGACAGGGTCCTCGGAGTACTTC

J: TRBJ2-3
V: TRBV18
D: .
size: few
CDR3: CASSPSRQSTDTQYF
DNA: TGTGCCAGCTCACCGTCGAGACAGAGCACAGATACGCAGTATTTT

J: TRBJ2-5
V: TRBV28
D: .
size: .
CDR3: CASRRSGSQETQYF
DNA: TGTGCCAGCAGGAGAAGTGGGTCACAAGAGACCCAGTACTTC

J: TRBJ2-3
V: TRBV4-2
D: TRBD2
size: many
CDR3: CASSQAFLAGGGDTQYF
DNA: TGTGCCAGCAGCCAAGCCTTCCTAGCGGGGGGAGGGGATACGCAGTATTTT

J: TRBJ1-5
V: TRBV11-2
D: .
size: .
CDR3: CASSSTGSDQPQHF
DNA: TGTGCCAGCAGCTCTACAGGGAGCGATCAGCCCCAGCATTTT

J: TRBJ2-6
V: TRBV28
D: .
size: many
CDR3: CASSITSSGANVLTF
DNA: TGTGCCAGCAGCATCACCTCCTCTGGGGCCAACGTCCTGACTTTC

J: TRBJ2-3
V: TRBV20-1
D: .
size: .
CDR3: CSARDDYRAITDTQYF
DNA: TGCAGTGCTAGAGACGACTACAGGGCCATCACAGATACGCAGTATTTT

J: TRBJ1-2
V: TRBV15
D: TRBD1
size: few
CDR3: CATSRDPGGYGYTF
DNA: TGTGCCACCAGCAGAGACCCAGGGGGCTATGGCTACACCTTC

J: TRBJ2-4
V: TRBV6-1
D: TRBD2
size: many
CDR3: CASRPGGLEYIQYF
DNA: TGTGCCAGCAGGCCGGGGGGGCTAGAATACATTCAGTACTTC

J: TRBJ1-1
V: TRBV20-1
D: .
size: many
CDR3: CSARTPGSNTEAFF
DNA: TGCAGTGCTCGGACCCCAGGCTCAAACACTGAAGCTTTCTTT

J: TRBJ1-2
V: TRBV29-1
D: .
size: many
CDR3: CSVEGRQGRDGYTF
DNA: TGCAGCGTTGAAGGACGGCAGGGGAGGGATGGCTACACCTTC

J: TRBJ2-5
V: TRBV12-3/TRBV12-4
D: .
size: .
CDR3: CASSLMIKETQYF
DNA: TGTGCCAGCAGTTTGATGATTAAAGAGACCCAGTACTTC

J: TRBJ2-3
V: TRBV20-1
D: TRBD1
size: many
CDR3: CSASGADRGADTQYF
DNA: TGCAGTGCTAGCGGGGCGGACAGGGGAGCAGATACGCAGTATTTT

J: TRBJ2-7
V: TRBV10-3
D: TRBD1
size: medium-sized
CDR3: CAIRRTGGDYEQYF
DNA: TGTGCCATCAGGCGGACAGGGGGGGACTACGAGCAGTACTTC

J: TRBJ1-1
V: TRBV10-3
D: .
size: .
CDR3: CAIRGDTEAFF
DNA: TGTGCCATCAGGGGTGACACTGAAGCTTTCTTT

J: TRBJ1-5
V: TRBV7-2
D: .
size: few
CDR3: CASSLVAGSQPQHF
DNA: TGTGCCAGCAGCTTGGTAGCGGGGAGCCAGCCCCAGCATTTT

J: TRBJ1-4
V: TRBV30
D: .
size: few
CDR3: CAWSDPPDEKLFF
DNA: TGTGCCTGGAGTGACCCCCCAGATGAAAAACTGTTTTTT

J: TRBJ2-4
V: TRBV5-1
D: TRBD1
size: .
CDR3: CASSFSRQGDTKNIQYF
DNA: TGCGCCAGCAGCTTTTCGAGACAGGGAGATACCAAAAACATTCAGTACTTC